The source of this T cell receptor (beta chain) is a study of shared clonotypes between healthy human individuals. Regarding the study as a whole: Represented diversity (both genetic and exposure-history) was limited by the small number of donors. Depth of sequencing was expected to influence donor clonotype sharing.

As regards this clone: The antigen remains undetermined.

Investigators spread the genomic DNA of each subset evenly over several immunoSEQ plates. Assay used: immunoSEQ multiplex PCR; TCRdb lists only in-frame clones, some missing. The data contain 2 million to 2.5 million clones, 93% of them singletons. All participating donors were Caucasian adults from Nashville, Tennessee. Losses at the gene ends were 4 bases for V and 1 base for J; bases not matched to a gene: 4. Looked up from germline, CDR1 is MGHRA and CDR2 is YSYEKL. This CDR3 is built from 17 residues. Sample: naive CD4+ T cells from PBMCs. Sample subset: CD45RA+ positively selected. The sequence derives from a man aged 18 to 29 in good health. Some clones in this sample may be carry-over from other donors' samples. The V gene is TRBV4-1, the J gene TRBJ2-1; TRBD2 matches at 13 bases. This chain's CDR3 is CASSPKGLAGSYNEQFF. The CDR3 nucleotides read TGCGCCAGCAGCCCCAAGGGACTAGCGGGATCCTACAATGAGCAGTTCTTC.